This is a list of T cell receptor beta chains from one sample in a study of T cell responses to AZD1222 COVID-19 vaccine. Method: immunoSEQ multiplex PCR; TCRdb's copy keeps in-frame clones and lacks some. The profile shows about 82,000 clones, 85% to 95% of them singletons. This specimen consisted of peripheral blood, obtained on day 0 of AZD1222 vaccination. Receptor source: an adult in good health. The CDR3 runs from the conserved cysteine through the conserved F or W.

V gene	J gene	CDR3 protein
TRBV3-1/TRBV3-2	TRBJ1-5	CASSSTRGGAGSGNQPQHF
TRBV7-8	TRBJ2-7	CASSLALGGGDEQYF
TRBV3-1/TRBV3-2	TRBJ1-1	CASSPGTGGTAFF
TRBV9	TRBJ1-1	CASTPVGDNTEAFF
TRBV10-1	TRBJ1-5	CASSAGTGDQPQHF
TRBV5-6	TRBJ1-5	CASSRITGEQPQHF
TRBV7-2	TRBJ1-5	CASSLVAEQPQHF
TRBV9	TRBJ2-7	CASSAPGNIYEQYF
TRBV27	TRBJ1-5	CASSFGSSQPQHF
TRBV11-2	TRBJ2-1	CASSLLTGLAGVNEQFF
TRBV28	TRBJ1-4	CASSFWQTNEKLFF
TRBV7-9	TRBJ1-2	CASSLSLTGGRGYTF
TRBV6-5	TRBJ1-5	CASRQGGSNQPQHF
TRBV5-4	TRBJ2-5	CASSPGPSPETQYF
TRBV18	TRBJ2-1	CASSSRGTSSYNEQFF
TRBV7-8	TRBJ2-3	CASSYLGGGSTDTQYF
TRBV30	TRBJ1-5	CAWRPRDRNQPQHF
TRBV19	TRBJ1-6	CASSIPGGHNSPLHF
TRBV12-3/TRBV12-4	TRBJ2-1	CASSTWTLLQFF
TRBV29-1	TRBJ2-2	CSVGGGESTGELFF
TRBV6-5	TRBJ1-2	CASSYSPGYGYTF
TRBV19	TRBJ2-5	CASSPAGTGGFLETQYF
TRBV5-5	TRBJ1-6	CASSLTFFGTGSYNSPLHF
TRBV18	TRBJ1-2	CASSPKRDRDYGYTF
TRBV5-1	TRBJ2-2	CASSSRDSNTGELFF
TRBV7-8	TRBJ2-3	CASSHLTDTQYF
TRBV5-4	TRBJ1-2	CASSLDREHYGYTF
TRBV7-2	TRBJ1-4	CASSLEGQGGEKLFF
TRBV9	TRBJ1-2	CASSTGGAGGYTF
TRBV27	TRBJ1-6	CASSWTRDSPLHF
TRBV30	TRBJ2-3	CAWMRTGLRNTQYF
TRBV4-1	TRBJ2-7	CASSQGQGQGGFREQYF
TRBV4-1	TRBJ1-6	CASSQGPRSYNSPLHF
TRBV5-1	TRBJ2-2	CASSGALAGAATGELFF
TRBV19	TRBJ1-2	CASSLITGTANYGYTF
TRBV20-1	TRBJ1-1	CSASQRSGNTEAFF
TRBV19	TRBJ1-6	CASSVDRGENNSPLHF
TRBV11-2	TRBJ2-7	CASSSGGVASYEQYF
TRBV5-1	TRBJ2-1	CASSVGQVVSNEQFF
TRBV28	TRBJ2-5	CASFPVGQETQYF
TRBV3-1/TRBV3-2	TRBJ1-6	CASSPRGSNSPLHF
TRBV28	TRBJ2-1	CASSLFRGEVYEQFF
TRBV3-1/TRBV3-2	TRBJ1-3	CASSHSAQGHGNTIYF
TRBV18	TRBJ1-2	CASSLDGQFGSF
TRBV28	TRBJ1-2	CASRGQGLGGYTF
TRBV18	TRBJ1-2	CASSPPGGPIYGYTF